This TCR beta chain comes out of a study of shared clonotypes between healthy human individuals (dated by TCRdb to 2019 to 2021). Context from the whole study: The cohort comprised two women and three men aged 18 to 49 years. For each donor, CD4 naive and CD4 memory were each run on three plates, CD8 naive on two plates, and CD8 memory on one plate. Between about 0.9 and 10 billion PBMCs per donor were obtained by leukapheresis. To estimate repertoire size and how much clonotype sharing occurs between individuals, the study deeply sequenced the blood TCR repertoires of roughly 5 healthy adults. To increase sequencing depth and limit assay-specific biases, different laboratories used diverse techniques to prepare libraries and sequence TCR repertoires. Overall study outcomes, separate from this receptor: Pairwise subsampling indicated that sequencing depth was expected to affect the degree of clonotype sharing among donors. Only blood was sampled, and tissue TCR repertoires likely differ from those in blood. Across several donors, about 5.2% of naive CD4, roughly 3.4% of naive CD8, about 2.3% of memory CD4, and 0.3% to 0.45% of memory CD8 clonotypes were shared. Higher generation probabilities were observed for clonotypes shared by all four sorted-subset donors than for non-shared clonotypes. Estimated clonotype richness was generally larger for naive than for memory subsets. Incomplete sequencing was indicated by rarefaction of sorted-subset datasets, despite the large sequencing depth. The genetic and exposure-history diversity represented was limited by the small number of donors.

CD8 naive samples were CD45RO-negative cells positively selected for CCR7, giving a CD45RA+CCR7+ population that excluded TemRA cells. The donors were healthy, HIV-negative adults with no recently reported acute infections or vaccinations. Every donor was a Caucasian adult residing in Nashville, Tennessee, USA. Blood was obtained by leukapheresis, after which PBMCs were separated by Ficoll-Histopaque density gradient centrifugation and cryopreserved in liquid nitrogen vapor phase. Analytical flow cytometry was used to check the purity and quantity of each magnetically sorted T cell population. Each sorted fraction had its genomic DNA isolated and then quantified by UV absorbance on a Nanodrop 2000c. The count of this clone is one. Its cognate antigen has yet to be identified. Within one base of it there is no much larger clone, and no base qualities were kept. Using the deep immunoSEQ assay, multiplex PCR amplified TCR CDR3 regions from genomic DNA. For each cell subset, the extracted genomic DNA was distributed evenly across all wells of several immunoSEQ 96-well plates, and each plate served as one replicate. Each replicate PCR for sorted subsets received 150 to 250 ng genomic DNA, equal to roughly 30,000 T cell genomes. Purified libraries were measured with a Qubit 3.0 fluorometer, size-checked on a Bioanalyzer 2100, and measured again with the KAPA Library Quantification kit. A separate single-read 150-cycle Illumina NextSeq 550 flow cell was used to sequence each immunoSEQ 96-well plate. The source study handled its data this way. Because the immunoSEQ output included only junctional sequences and no quality scores, the filtering could not be the same as the filtering used for full-length reads. Sequences were annotated with PyIR, a Python wrapper for IgBLAST v1.9, using IMGT germline references to assign V/J genes and CDR3. Reads were filtered out if the reads had weak V/J assignments (E-value above 1e-6), no CDR3, stop codons, out-of-frame junctions, or ambiguous translated residues. A V3J clonotype was defined by an identical inferred V gene, J gene, and CDR3 amino acid sequence. The percentage overlap between two repertoires was calculated by dividing the number of shared unique clonotypes by the size of the smaller repertoire. RTK rarefaction, the Chao1 estimator, and Recon v2.1 estimates of unobserved clonotypes were used to assess repertoire richness. For all TCRbeta clonotypes obtained by the gDNA method from a few donors, generation probabilities were computed with OLGA. TCRdb mirrors the immuneACCESS table, restricted to in-frame sequences. Some clones are absent from its copies; in checked studies, under half trace to an unresolved V gene, and the reason for the others is unknown. V, J and clone size are taken as reported in that table, and D and trimming were inferred from the DNA itself. Counted in this sample were approximately 1.9 million clones; roughly 95% of them appeared once. Less than 2% of the sample lies in the top ten.

CDR1 is given as SGHTA and CDR2 as FQGNSA, both from the germline V gene. A distance of 12 bases separates the germline ends of V and J, which lose 3 bases and 4 bases respectively. The CDR3 numbers 14 residues from cysteine through phenylalanine. Of the read, only the CDR3 DNA is kept; its 42 bases are in frame from base 1. This clonotype originated in a man aged 18 to 30 in good health. Some clones in this sample may be carry-over from other donors' samples. The sequence joins TRBV7-2 to TRBJ1-2; the D region possibly corresponds to TRBD1 (6 bases align). Sequencing was performed on naive CD8+ T cells from PBMCs. The cell subset or site label, as the study defines it: CD45RA+CCR7+. The DNA is as follows: TGTGCCAGCAGCTTGGGAGGGGGTGGCTATGGCTACACCTTC. It translates as CASSLGGGGYGYTF.